A single sample is the source of the 13 T cell receptor beta chains below, sequenced in a study of control samples from healthy donors and cancer patients (dated by TCRdb to 2020 to 2021). Library generation was performed with the immunoSEQ multiplex PCR assay. Not all clones reach the TCRdb copy of this immuneACCESS table, which keeps in-frame sequences only. Checked studies attribute under half of the gap to unresolved V genes and leave the rest unexplained. The table for this sample lists approximately 49,000 clones; 86% of them were counted only once. Approximately 2.6% of the sample rests with the top ten. Sequenced sample: PBMCs. These receptors all come from a woman in her fifties or sixties with lung cancer.

The chain couples TRBV30 to TRBJ1-6; D call uncertain. The germline V and J ends were trimmed by 3 bases and 5 bases, with 11 bases remaining between them. CDR3 length equals 14 residues. CDR1 and CDR2 (germline): GTSNPN, SVGIG (reference sequence). The CDR3 loop reads CAWRTRAHNSPLHF. Written as DNA, the CDR3 is TGTGCCTGGAGAACCCGGGCTCATAATTCACCCCTCCACTTT.

The CDR3 loop is CASKQGAGYGYTF. In nucleotides, the CDR3 is TGTGCCAGCAAACAGGGGGCGGGCTATGGCTACACCTTC. V usage is TRBV2 and J usage is TRBJ1-2; 9 bases are a match to TRBD1. Looked up from germline, CDR1 is SNHLY and CDR2 is FYNNEI. The CDR3 runs to 13 residues. After removal of 7 bases from V and 4 bases from J, the junction contained 4 bases not matched to a gene.

The chain joins TRBV9 to TRBJ1-3, with D unclear. CDR1 is SGDLS, CDR2 YYNGEE, per germline. Trimming removed 3 bases at V and 0 bases at J, with 13 bases between. The CDR3 has 16 residues. Here the CDR3 reads CASSATDGNSGNTIYF. CDR3 DNA sequence: TGTGCCAGCAGCGCAACGGACGGAAACTCTGGAAACACCATATATTTT. Based on the CDR3 plus reference TRBV9 and TRBJ1-3, the full variable domain is DSGVTQTPKHLITATGQRVTLRCSPRSGDLSVYWYQQSLDQGLQFLIQYYNGEERAKGNILERFSAQQFPDLHSELNLSSLELGDSALYFCASSATDGNSGNTIYFGEGSWLTVV.

This clone was observed a single time. The chain recombines TRBV5-6 with TRBJ2-2, with 8 bases aligning to TRBD1. Unmatched junction bases numbered 1, after V lost 0 bases and J lost 0 bases. CDR3 length: 16 amino acids. CDR1 and CDR2 (germline): SGHDT, YYEEEE. The CDR3 sequence: CASSLAQGANTGELFF. CDR3 sequence (DNA): TGTGCCAGCAGCTTGGCACAGGGGGCGAACACCGGGGAGCTGTTTTTT.

The genes are TRBV29-1 and TRBJ1-1; D perhaps matches TRBD1 (6 bases). This CDR3 has 16 residues. Trimming took 1 base from V and 1 from J, leaving 16 bases between them. Germline values: CDR1 SQVTM, CDR2 ANQGSEA. The CDR3 DNA follows: TGCAGCGTTGAAGGGGATACCGGGACACCGAACACTGAAGCTTTCTTT. Its protein is CSVEGDTGTPNTEAFF. The full variable domain, rest sourced from reference TRBV29-1 and TRBJ1-1, is SAVISQKPSRDICQRGTSLTIQCQVDSQVTMMFWYRQQPGQSLTLIATANQGSEATYESGFVIDKFPISRPNLTFSTLTVSNMSPEDSSIYLCSVEGDTGTPNTEAFFGQGTRLTVV.

J is TRBJ2-7 and V is TRBV18, with 11 bases that match TRBD1. From germline, CDR1 is KGHSH and CDR2 LQKENI. CDR3 length: 17 amino acids. Trimming removed 2 bases from V and 7 bases from J; junction bases left unmatched: 13. Here the CDR3 DNA reads TGTGCCAGCTCACCAAGATCCCCGGGACAGGGGGTTGGGGAGCAGTACTTC. It yields the protein CASSPRSPGQGVGEQYF.

The chain joins TRBV19 to TRBJ2-5, with D tentatively TRBD2 (5 bases). The CDR3 length is 14 residues. The germline CDR1 and CDR2 sequences are LNHDA and SQIVND (reference sequence). V dropped 1 base and J dropped 4 bases, with 10 bases sitting between them. DNA for the CDR3: TGTGCCAGTAGTATAGTACCGGGAAGAGAGACCCAGTACTTC. Translated: CASSIVPGRETQYF. The full variable domain, rest sourced from reference TRBV19 and TRBJ2-5, is DGGITQSPKYLFRKEGQNVTLSCEQNLNHDAMYWYRQDPGQGLRLIYYSQIVNDFQKGDIAEGYSVSREKKESFPLTVTSAQKNPTAFYLCASSIVPGRETQYFGPGTRLLVL.

The rearrangement joins TRBV13 to TRBJ2-1; a weak D match, TRBD2 (5 bases). The ends were cut back, 7 bases at V and 3 bases at J, with 16 bases in the middle. Germline V lookup: CDR1 PRHDT, CDR2 FYEKMQ (reference sequence). The CDR3 loop spans 15 amino acids. The CDR3 nucleotides read TGTGCCAGCATCTTCTTAGCGAGCGGCTACAATGAGCAGTTCTTC. Protein product: CASIFLASGYNEQFF.

V usage is TRBV7-9 and J usage is TRBJ2-7; TRBD2 aligns across 8 bases. Germline CDR1 SEHNR, CDR2 FQNEAQ (reference sequence). V shed 0 bases, J shed 5 bases, and the junction held 3 bases outside the gene matches. This CDR3 contains 14 residues. CDR3 DNA sequence: TGTGCCAGCAGCTTAGCGGCGGGGGGCCACGAGCAGTACTTC. This translates into CASSLAAGGHEQYF.

This clone was detected a few times. The chain has TRBV2 and TRBJ1-6; possible D gene TRBD1, 5 bases. The CDR3 is 14 residues long. Germline-derived CDR1 and CDR2 are SNHLY and FYNNEI. The germline V and J ends were trimmed by 1 base and 7 bases, with 8 bases remaining between them. The CDR3 loop reads CASSEGDGNSPLHF. In nucleotides, the CDR3 is TGTGCCAGCAGTGAAGGGGACGGAAATTCACCCCTCCACTTT.

The chain carries TRBV12-3 or TRBV12-4 and TRBJ1-2, with D unresolved. V was pared by 3 bases and J by 4 bases, with 9 bases between. This CDR3 comprises 13 residues. The CDR3 here is CASSFGRFYGYTF. DNA of the CDR3: TGTGCCAGCAGTTTTGGACGGTTCTATGGCTACACCTTC.

The gene calls are TRBV18 and TRBJ2-1; no definite D call. Germline V gives CDR1 KGHSH, CDR2 LQKENI. The CDR3 spans 13 residues. V lost 4 bases, J lost 4 bases, and 8 bases lay in between. CDR3 amino acids: CASSLDDYNEQFF. In nucleotides, the CDR3 is TGTGCCAGCTCACTAGATGATTACAATGAGCAGTTCTTC.

This chain links TRBV7-8 with TRBJ1-1; tentative D call: TRBD1 (6 bases). The CDR3 extends over 15 amino acids. Germline V gene data show CDR1 as SGHVS and CDR2 as FQNEAQ. V was trimmed by 5 bases and J by 1 base, leaving 14 bases between them. CDR3 protein: CASSTLGQTNTEAFF. For the CDR3, the DNA is TGTGCCAGCAGCACCCTTGGACAGACGAACACTGAAGCTTTCTTT.